This T cell receptor (beta chain) stems from a study of cytomegalovirus exposure and HLA in healthy donors. Study outcomes and limitations: The study put 150 to 200 TCR beta chains on its list as cytomegalovirus-associated. Segments of the TCR beta V type were, in most cases, productive about 90% or about 30% of the time in an earlier analysis.

CDR1 is LNHDA, CDR2 SQIVND, per germline (reference sequence). The ends were cut back, 3 bases at V and 7 bases at J, with 16 bases in the middle. The CDR3 contains 15 residues. Primers included in the PCR were 60 Vbeta and 13 Jbeta primers. TCRdb keeps only in-frame clones here, not all; method: immunoSEQ multiplex PCR. The profile shows some 150,000 clones, 75% to 85% of them singletons. In regard to this clone: Its matching antigen is unknown.

The chain uses TRBV19 and TRBJ2-1; unclear D gene. The receptor was isolated from a human donor in good health. What was sequenced was PBMCs. CDR3 sequence (DNA): TGTGCCAGTAGTATTATGTGGATCAGCGAAAATGAGCAGTTCTTC. Protein: CASSIMWISENEQFF. Variable domain in full (rest from reference TRBV19 and TRBJ2-1): DGGITQSPKYLFRKEGQNVTLSCEQNLNHDAMYWYRQDPGQGLRLIYYSQIVNDFQKGDIAEGYSVSREKKESFPLTVTSAQKNPTAFYLCASSIMWISENEQFFGPGTRLTVL.